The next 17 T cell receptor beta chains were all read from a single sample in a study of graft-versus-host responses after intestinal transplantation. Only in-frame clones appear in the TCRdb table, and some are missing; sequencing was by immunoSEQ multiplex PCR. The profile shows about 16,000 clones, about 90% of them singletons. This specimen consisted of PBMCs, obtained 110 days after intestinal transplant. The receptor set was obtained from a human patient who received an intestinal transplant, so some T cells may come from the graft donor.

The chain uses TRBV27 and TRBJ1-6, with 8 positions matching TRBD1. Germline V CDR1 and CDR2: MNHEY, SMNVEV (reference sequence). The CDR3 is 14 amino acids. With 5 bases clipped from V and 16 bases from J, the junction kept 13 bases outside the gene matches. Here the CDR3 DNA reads TGTGCCAGCAGTCCCCCCGGGACAGGACTTCGGCTCCACTTT. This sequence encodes CASSPPGTGLRLHF.

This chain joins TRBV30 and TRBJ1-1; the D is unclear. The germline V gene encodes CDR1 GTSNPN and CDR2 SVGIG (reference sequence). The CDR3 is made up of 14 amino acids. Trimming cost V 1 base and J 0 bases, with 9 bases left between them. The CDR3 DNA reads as TGTGCCTGGAGTGGAGATTTGATGAACACTGAAGCTTTCTTT. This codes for CAWSGDLMNTEAFF.

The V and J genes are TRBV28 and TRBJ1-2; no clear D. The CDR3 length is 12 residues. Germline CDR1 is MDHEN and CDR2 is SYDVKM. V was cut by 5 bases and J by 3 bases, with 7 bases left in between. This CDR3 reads CASSIGHYGYTF. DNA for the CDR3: TGTGCCAGCAGTATAGGGCACTATGGCTACACCTTC.

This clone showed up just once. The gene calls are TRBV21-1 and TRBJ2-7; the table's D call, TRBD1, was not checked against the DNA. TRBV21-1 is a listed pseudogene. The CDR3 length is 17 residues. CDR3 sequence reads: CASSKALLTGASYEQYF. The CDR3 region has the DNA TGTGCCAGCAGCAAAGCCCTACTAACAGGGGCGTCCTACGAGCAGTACTTC.

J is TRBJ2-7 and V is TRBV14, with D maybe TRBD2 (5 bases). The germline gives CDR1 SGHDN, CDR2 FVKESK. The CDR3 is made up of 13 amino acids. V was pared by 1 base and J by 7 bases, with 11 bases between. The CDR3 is CASSQVRAGEQYF. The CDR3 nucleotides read TGTGCCAGCAGCCAAGTAAGGGCGGGTGAGCAGTACTTC.

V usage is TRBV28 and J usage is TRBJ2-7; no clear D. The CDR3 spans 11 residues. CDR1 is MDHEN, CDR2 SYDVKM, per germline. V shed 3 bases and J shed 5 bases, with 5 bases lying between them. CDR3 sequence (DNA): TGTGCCAGCAGTTTGGACCACGAGCAGTACTTC. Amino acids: CASSLDHEQYF.

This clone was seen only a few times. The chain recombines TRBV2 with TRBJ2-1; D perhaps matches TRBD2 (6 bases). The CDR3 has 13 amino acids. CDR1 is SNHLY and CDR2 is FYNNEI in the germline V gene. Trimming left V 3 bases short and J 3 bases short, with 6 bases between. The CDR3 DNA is TGTGCCAGCAGTGACGGGAGCTACAATGAGCAGTTCTTC. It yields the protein CASSDGSYNEQFF.

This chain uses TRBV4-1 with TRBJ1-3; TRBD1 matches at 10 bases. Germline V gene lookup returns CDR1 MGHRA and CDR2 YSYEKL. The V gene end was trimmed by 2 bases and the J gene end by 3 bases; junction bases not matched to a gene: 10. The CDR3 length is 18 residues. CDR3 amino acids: CASSQRARDRGIGNTIYF. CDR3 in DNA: TGCGCCAGCAGCCAAAGGGCCCGGGACAGGGGAATTGGAAACACCATATATTTT.

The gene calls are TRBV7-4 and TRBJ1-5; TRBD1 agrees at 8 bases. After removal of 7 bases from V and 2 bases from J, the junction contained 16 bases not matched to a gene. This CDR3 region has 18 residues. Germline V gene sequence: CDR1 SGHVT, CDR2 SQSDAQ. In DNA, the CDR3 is TGTGCCAGCACCCTGACAGGGGAATCCTGGGATGGCAATCAGCCCCAGCATTTT. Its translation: CASTLTGESWDGNQPQHF.

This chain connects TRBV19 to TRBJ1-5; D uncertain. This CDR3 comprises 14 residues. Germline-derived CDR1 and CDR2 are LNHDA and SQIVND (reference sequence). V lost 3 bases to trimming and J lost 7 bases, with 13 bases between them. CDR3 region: CASSIPGGRQPQHF. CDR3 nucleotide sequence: TGTGCCAGTAGTATCCCGGGAGGGCGCCAGCCCCAGCATTTT.

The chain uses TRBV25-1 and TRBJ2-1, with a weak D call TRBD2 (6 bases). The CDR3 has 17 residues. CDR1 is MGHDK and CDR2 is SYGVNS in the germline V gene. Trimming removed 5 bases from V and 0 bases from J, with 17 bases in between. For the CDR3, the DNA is TGTGCCAGCAGTCAACTAGCTATGATTAACTCCTACAATGAGCAGTTCTTC. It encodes CASSQLAMINSYNEQFF.

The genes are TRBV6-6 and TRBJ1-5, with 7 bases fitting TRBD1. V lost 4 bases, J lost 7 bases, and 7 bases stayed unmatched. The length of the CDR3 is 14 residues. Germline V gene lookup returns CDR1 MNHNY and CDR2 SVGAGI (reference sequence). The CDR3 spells CASSSKGAGQPQHF. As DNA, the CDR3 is TGTGCCAGCAGTTCCAAGGGGGCTGGGCAGCCCCAGCATTTT.

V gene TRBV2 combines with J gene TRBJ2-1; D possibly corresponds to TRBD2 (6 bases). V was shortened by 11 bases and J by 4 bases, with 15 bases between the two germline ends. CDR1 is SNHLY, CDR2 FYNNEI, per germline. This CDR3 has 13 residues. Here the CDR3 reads CACRDSRYNEQFF. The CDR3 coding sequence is TGTGCCTGCCGGGACTCCAGATACAATGAGCAGTTCTTC.

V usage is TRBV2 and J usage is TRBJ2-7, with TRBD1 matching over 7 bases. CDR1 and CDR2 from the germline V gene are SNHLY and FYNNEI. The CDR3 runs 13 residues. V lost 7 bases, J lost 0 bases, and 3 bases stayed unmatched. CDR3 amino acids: CASKRDSSYEQYF. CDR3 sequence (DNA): TGTGCCAGCAAACGGGACAGCTCCTACGAGCAGTACTTC.

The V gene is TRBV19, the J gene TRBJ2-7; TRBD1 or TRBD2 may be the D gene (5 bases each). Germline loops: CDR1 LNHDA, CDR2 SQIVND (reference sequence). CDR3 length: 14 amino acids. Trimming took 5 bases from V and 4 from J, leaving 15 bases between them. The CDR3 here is CASSVPGRVYEQYF. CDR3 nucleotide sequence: TGTGCCAGTAGTGTCCCAGGGAGAGTTTACGAGCAGTACTTC.

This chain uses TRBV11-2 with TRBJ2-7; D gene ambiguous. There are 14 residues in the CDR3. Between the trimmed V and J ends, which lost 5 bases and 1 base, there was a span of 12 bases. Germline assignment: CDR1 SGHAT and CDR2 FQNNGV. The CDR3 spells CASSTTAGSYEQYF. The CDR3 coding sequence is TGTGCCAGCAGCACTACGGCAGGTTCCTACGAGCAGTACTTC.

The CDR3, as DNA: TGTGCCGCCAGGGGATCTGAAGAGACCCAGTACTTC. Amino acids: CAARGSEETQYF. The V gene is TRBV6-6, the J gene TRBJ2-5; D perhaps matches TRBD1 (6 bases). From germline, CDR1 is MNHNY and CDR2 SVGAGI (reference sequence). V lost 11 bases, J lost 3 bases, and 13 bases lay in between. The CDR3 contains 12 residues.